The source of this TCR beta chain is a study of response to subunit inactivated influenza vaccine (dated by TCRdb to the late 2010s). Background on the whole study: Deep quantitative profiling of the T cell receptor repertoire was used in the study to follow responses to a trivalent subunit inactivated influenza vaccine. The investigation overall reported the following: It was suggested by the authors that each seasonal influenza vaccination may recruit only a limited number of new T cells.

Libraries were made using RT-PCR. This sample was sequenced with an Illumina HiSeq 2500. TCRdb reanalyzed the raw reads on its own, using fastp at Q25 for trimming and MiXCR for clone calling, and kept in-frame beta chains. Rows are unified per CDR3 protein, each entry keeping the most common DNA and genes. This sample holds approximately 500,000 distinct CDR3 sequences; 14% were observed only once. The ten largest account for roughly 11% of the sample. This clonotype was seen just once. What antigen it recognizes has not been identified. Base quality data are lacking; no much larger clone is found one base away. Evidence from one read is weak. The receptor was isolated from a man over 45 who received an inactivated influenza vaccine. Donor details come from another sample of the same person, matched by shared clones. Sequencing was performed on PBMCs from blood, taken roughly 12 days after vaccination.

The sequenced DNA: TGTGCCAGCAAACTAGCGAGTCTCTCTGGGGCCAACGTCCTGACTTTC. This sequence encodes CASKLASLSGANVLTF. The receptor chain draws on TRBV6-1 and TRBJ2-6; the central 7 bases match TRBD2. Via the germline V gene, CDR1 is MNHNS and CDR2 SASEGT. Counted from cysteine to phenylalanine, this CDR3 has 16 amino acids. The DNA shown is the 48-base CDR3, in frame from base 1. V is pruned by 7 bases and J by 0 bases, leaving 6 bases of the junction without a gene match.